This T cell receptor (beta chain) was captured by sequencing in a study of cytomegalovirus exposure and HLA in healthy donors. The overall study: Per a later analysis, the approximately 700 first-cohort and 120 validation repertoires shared one platform.

Assay: immunoSEQ multiplex PCR; the TCRdb copy retains only in-frame clones and omits some. The sample gives about 82,000 clones, approximately 93% of which show up once; 0.55% to 0.75% is in the top ten. As for this clone: Its antigen remains unknown.

There are 16 residues in the CDR3. The V and J ends lost 3 bases and 6 bases, in that order; junction bases with no gene match: 8. CDR1 and CDR2 from the germline V gene are KGHSH and LQKENI. General observations from the study: In the 120 or so validation repertoires, roughly 94% of cluster scores exceeded 0, per a later analysis. It was reported that the classifier diagnosed cytomegalovirus status with high specificity and sensitivity in both the original and validation cohorts. Despite most TCR sequences being rare, some public TCRs occurred in many donors.

Sequencing was carried out using PBMCs. The source of this sequence is a man younger than 30 in good health and CMV-seronegative. V and J are TRBV18 and TRBJ2-2; 9 nucleotides align to TRBD1. CDR3 sequence (DNA): TGTGCCAGCTCACCCTCACAGGGGGCGGCGGCCGGGGAGCTGTTTTTT. It is translated as CASSPSQGAAAGELFF.